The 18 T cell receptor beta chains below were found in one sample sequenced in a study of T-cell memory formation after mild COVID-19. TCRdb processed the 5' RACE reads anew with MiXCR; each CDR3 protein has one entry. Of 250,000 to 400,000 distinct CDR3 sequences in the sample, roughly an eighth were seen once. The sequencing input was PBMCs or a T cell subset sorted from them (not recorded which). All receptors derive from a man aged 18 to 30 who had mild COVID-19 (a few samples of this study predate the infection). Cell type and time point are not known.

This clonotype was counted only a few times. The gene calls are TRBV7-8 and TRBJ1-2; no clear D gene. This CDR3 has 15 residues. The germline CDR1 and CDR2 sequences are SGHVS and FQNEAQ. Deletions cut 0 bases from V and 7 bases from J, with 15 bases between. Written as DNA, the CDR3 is TGTGCCAGCAGCTTAGCGAAGGGCCCTATCGCTGGCTACACCTTC. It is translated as CASSLAKGPIAGYTF.

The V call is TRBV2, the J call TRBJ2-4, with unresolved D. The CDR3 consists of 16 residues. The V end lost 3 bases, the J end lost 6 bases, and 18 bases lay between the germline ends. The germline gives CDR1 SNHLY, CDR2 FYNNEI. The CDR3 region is CASSENSRAGRNIQYF. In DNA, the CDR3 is TGTGCCAGCAGTGAGAACTCAAGGGCTGGTCGAAACATTCAGTACTTC.

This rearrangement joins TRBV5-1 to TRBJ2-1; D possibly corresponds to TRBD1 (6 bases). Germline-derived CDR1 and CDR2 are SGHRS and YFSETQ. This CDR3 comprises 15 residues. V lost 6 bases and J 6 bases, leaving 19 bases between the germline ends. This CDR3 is CASTETGLGVNEQFF. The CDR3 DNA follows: TGCGCCAGCACGGAGACAGGCCTCGGGGTCAATGAGCAGTTCTTC.

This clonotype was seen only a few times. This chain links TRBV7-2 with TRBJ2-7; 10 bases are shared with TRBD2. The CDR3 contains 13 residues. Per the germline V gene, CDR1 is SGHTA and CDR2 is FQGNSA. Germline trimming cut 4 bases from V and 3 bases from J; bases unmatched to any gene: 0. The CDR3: CASSWTSGYEQYF. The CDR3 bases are TGTGCCAGCAGCTGGACTAGCGGCTACGAGCAGTACTTC.

The CDR3 DNA sequence: TGCAGTGCTAGACAGGACAGTAAAATGAACACTGAAGCTTTCTTT. Protein product: CSARQDSKMNTEAFF. The chain links TRBV20-1 to TRBJ1-1, with a tentative D call TRBD1 (6 bases). This CDR3 is 15 amino acids long. V was pared by 2 bases and J by 0 bases, with 13 bases between. Germline V gene data show CDR1 as DFQATT and CDR2 as SNEGSKA (reference sequence).

CDR3 sequence reads: CASSKFRHSNQPQHF. CDR3 DNA sequence: TGTGCCAGCAGCAAATTCCGGCACAGCAATCAGCCCCAGCATTTT. The rearrangement uses TRBV21-1 and TRBJ1-5. TRBV21-1 is marked as a pseudogene. This CDR3 region has 15 residues.

The CDR3 bases are TGCGCCAGCAGCCAAGAACCGGCAGGGAACACCGGGGAGCTGTTTTTT. This translates into CASSQEPAGNTGELFF. The chain is built from TRBV4-1 and TRBJ2-2; D not certain. Per the germline V gene, CDR1 is MGHRA and CDR2 is YSYEKL. Trimming left V 0 bases short and J 1 base short, with 9 bases between. The CDR3 has 16 residues.

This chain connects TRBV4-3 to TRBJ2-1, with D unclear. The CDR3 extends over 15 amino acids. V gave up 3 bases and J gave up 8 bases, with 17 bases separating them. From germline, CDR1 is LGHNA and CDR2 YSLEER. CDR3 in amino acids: CASSHWGRVQDEQFF. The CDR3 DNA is TGCGCCAGCAGCCATTGGGGTCGGGTCCAGGATGAGCAGTTCTTC.

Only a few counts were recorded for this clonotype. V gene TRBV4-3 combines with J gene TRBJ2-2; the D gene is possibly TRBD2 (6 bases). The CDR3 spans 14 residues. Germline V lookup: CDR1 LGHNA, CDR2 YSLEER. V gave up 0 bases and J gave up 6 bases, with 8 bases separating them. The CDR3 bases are TGCGCCAGCAGCCAAGATAGCGGACCCGGGGAGCTGTTTTTT. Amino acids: CASSQDSGPGELFF.

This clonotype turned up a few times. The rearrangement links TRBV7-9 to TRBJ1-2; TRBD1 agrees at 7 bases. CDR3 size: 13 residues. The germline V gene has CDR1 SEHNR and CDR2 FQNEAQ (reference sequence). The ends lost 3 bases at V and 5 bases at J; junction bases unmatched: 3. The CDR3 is CASSLGDSYGYTF. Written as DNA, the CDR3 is TGTGCCAGCAGCTTGGGGGACAGTTATGGCTACACCTTC.

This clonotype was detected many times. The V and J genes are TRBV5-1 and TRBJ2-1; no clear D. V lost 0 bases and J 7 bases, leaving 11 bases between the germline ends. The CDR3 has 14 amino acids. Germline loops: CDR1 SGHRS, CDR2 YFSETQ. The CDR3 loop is CASSLGGGRNEQFF. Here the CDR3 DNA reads TGCGCCAGCAGCTTGGGAGGCGGAAGGAATGAGCAGTTCTTC. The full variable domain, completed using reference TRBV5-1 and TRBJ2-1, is KAGVTQTPRYLIKTRGQQVTLSCSPISGHRSVSWYQQTPGQGLQFLFEYFSETQRNKGNFPGRFSGRQFSNSRSEMNVSTLELGDSALYLCASSLGGGRNEQFFGPGTRLTVL.

The CDR3 protein is CAGGERLAKNIQYF. In DNA form, the CDR3 reads TGTGCCGGTGGGGAGAGACTAGCCAAAAACATTCAGTACTTC. V and J are TRBV2 and TRBJ2-4, with D possibly matching TRBD2 (5 bases). CDR1 is SNHLY and CDR2 is FYNNEI in the germline V gene. V shed 11 bases and J shed 0 bases, with 14 bases lying between them. The CDR3 sequence is 14 residues long.

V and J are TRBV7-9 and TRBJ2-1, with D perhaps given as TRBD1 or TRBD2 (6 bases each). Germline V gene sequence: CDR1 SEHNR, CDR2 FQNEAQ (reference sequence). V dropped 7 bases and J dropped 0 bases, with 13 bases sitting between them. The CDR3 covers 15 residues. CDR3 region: CASTIGGSSYNEQFF. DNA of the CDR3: TGTGCCAGCACCATAGGGGGGAGCTCCTACAATGAGCAGTTCTTC.

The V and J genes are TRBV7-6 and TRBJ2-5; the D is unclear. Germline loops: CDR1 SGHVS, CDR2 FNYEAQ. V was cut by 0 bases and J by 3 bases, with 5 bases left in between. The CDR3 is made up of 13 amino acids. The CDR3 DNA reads TGTGCCAGCAGCTTAGCAGTAGAAGAGACCCAGTACTTC. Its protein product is CASSLAVEETQYF.

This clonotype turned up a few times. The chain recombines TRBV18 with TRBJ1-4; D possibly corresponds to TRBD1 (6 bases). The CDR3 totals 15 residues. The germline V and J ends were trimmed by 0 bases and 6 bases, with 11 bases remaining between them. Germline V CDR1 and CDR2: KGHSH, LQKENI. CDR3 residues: CASSPPNTGHEKLFF. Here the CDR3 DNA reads TGTGCCAGCTCACCACCGAATACAGGGCATGAAAAACTGTTTTTT.

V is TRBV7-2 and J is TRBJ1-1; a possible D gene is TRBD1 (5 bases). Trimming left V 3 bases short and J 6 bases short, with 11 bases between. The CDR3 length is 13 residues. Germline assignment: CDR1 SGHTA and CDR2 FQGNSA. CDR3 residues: CASSFSGVPEAFF. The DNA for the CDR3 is TGTGCCAGCAGCTTCTCGGGGGTTCCTGAAGCTTTCTTT.

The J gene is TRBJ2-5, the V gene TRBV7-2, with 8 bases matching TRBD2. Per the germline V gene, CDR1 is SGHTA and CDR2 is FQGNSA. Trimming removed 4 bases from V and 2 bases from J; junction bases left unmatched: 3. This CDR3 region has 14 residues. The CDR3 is CASSSSGHQETQYF. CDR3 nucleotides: TGTGCCAGCAGCTCTAGCGGGCATCAAGAGACCCAGTACTTC.

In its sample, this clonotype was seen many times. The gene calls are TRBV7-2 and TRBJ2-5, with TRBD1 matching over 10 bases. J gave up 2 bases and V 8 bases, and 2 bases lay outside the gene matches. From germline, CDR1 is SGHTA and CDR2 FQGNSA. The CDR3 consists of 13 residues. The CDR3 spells CASGTGVQETQYF. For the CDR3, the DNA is TGTGCCAGCGGGACAGGGGTACAAGAGACCCAGTACTTC.